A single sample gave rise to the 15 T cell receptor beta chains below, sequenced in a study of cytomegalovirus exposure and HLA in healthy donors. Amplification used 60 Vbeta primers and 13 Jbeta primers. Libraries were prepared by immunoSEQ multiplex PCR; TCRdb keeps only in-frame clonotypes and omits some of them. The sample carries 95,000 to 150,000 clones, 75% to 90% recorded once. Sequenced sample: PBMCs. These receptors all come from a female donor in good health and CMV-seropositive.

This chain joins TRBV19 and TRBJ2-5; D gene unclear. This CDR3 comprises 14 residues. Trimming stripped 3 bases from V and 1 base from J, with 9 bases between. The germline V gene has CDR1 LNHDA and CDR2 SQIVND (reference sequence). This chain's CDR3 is CASSIGVAQETQYF. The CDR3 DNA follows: TGTGCCAGTAGTATTGGTGTGGCCCAAGAGACCCAGTACTTC.

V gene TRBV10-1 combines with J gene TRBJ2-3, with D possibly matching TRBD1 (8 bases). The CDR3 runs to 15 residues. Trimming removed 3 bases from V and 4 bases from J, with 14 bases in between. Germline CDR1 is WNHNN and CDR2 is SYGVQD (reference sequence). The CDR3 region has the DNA TGCGCCAGCAGTGAAGGACAGGGAGGGGCAGATACGCAGTATTTT. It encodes CASSEGQGGADTQYF.

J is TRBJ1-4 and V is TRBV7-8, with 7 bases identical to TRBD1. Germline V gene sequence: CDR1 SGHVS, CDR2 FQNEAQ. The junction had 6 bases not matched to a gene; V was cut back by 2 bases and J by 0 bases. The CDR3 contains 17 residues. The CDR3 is CASSLRNRGPTNEKLFF. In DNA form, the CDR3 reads TGTGCCAGCAGCTTACGGAACAGGGGCCCAACTAATGAAAAACTGTTTTTT.

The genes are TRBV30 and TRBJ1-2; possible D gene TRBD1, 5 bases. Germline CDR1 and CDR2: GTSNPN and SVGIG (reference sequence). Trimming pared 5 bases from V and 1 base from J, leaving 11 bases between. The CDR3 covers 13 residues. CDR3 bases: TGTGCCTGGGTGGGGGGTCTTAACTATGGCTACACCTTC. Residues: CAWVGGLNYGYTF.

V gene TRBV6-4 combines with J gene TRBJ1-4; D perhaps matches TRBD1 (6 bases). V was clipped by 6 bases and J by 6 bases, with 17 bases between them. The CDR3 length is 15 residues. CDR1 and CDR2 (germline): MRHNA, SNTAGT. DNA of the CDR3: TGTGCCAGCAGCCCCGCCGGGGGGCGGGATGAAAAACTGTTTTTT. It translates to CASSPAGGRDEKLFF.

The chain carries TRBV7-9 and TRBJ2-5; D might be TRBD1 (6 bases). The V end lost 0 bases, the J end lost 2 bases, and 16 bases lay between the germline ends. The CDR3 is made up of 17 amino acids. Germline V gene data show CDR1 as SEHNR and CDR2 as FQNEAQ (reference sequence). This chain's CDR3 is CASSLASIEGTQETQYF. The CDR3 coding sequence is TGTGCCAGCAGCTTAGCGTCAATCGAGGGGACACAAGAGACCCAGTACTTC.

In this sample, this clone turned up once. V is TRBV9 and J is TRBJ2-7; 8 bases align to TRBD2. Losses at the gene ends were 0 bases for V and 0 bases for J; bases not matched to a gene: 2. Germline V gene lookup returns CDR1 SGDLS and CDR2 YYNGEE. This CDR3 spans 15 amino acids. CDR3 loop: CASSVAGGLSYEQYF. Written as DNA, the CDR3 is TGTGCCAGCAGCGTAGCGGGGGGGCTCTCCTACGAGCAGTACTTC.

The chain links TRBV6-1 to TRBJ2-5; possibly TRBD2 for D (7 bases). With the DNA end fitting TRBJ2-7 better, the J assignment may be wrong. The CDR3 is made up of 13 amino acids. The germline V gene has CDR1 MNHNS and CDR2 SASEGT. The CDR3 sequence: CASSGRGASEQYF. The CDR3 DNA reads TGTGCCAGCAGTGGCCGGGGGGCGTCCGAGCAGTACTTC.

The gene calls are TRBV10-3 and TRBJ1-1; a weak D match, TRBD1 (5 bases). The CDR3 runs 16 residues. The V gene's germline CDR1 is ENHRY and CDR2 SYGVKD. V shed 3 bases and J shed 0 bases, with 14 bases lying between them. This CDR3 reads CAISDPSRAMNTEAFF. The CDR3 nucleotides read TGTGCCATCAGTGACCCCTCCAGGGCCATGAACACTGAAGCTTTCTTT.

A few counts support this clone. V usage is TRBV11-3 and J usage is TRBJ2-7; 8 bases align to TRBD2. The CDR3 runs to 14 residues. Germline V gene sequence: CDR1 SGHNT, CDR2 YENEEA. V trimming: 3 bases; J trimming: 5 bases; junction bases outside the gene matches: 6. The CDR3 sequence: CASSFGAGVNEQYF. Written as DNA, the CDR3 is TGTGCCAGCAGCTTTGGAGCGGGGGTAAACGAGCAGTACTTC.

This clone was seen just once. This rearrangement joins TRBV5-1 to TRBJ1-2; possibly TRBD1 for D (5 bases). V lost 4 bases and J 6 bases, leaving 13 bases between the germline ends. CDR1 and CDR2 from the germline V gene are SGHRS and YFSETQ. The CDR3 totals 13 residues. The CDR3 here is CASSTGQSNGYTF. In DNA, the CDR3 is TGCGCCAGCAGCACAGGTCAGAGCAATGGCTACACCTTC. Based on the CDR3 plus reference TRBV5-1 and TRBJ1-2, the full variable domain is KAGVTQTPRYLIKTRGQQVTLSCSPISGHRSVSWYQQTPGQGLQFLFEYFSETQRNKGNFPGRFSGRQFSNSRSEMNVSTLELGDSALYLCASSTGQSNGYTFGSGTRLTVV.

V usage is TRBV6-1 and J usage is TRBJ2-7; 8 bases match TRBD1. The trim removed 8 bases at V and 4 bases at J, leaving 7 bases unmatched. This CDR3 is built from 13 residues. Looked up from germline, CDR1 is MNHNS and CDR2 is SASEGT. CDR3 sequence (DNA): TGTGCCAGCGAGGCAGGGGGCTGGTACGAGCAGTACTTC. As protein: CASEAGGWYEQYF.

The CDR3 protein is CASSRDSTLNTGELFF. CDR3 bases: TGTGCCAGTAGCCGGGACAGTACACTGAACACCGGGGAGCTGTTTTTT. This chain links TRBV19 with TRBJ2-2, with 7 nucleotides matching TRBD1. Germline CDR1 and CDR2: LNHDA and SQIVND (reference sequence). This CDR3 has 16 amino acids. The V and J ends lost 6 bases and 1 base, in that order; junction bases with no gene match: 8.

CDR3 amino acids: CASSIGTGLNYGYTF. In DNA, the CDR3 is TGTGCCAGTAGTATAGGGACAGGGTTAAACTATGGCTACACCTTC. The V call is TRBV19, the J call TRBJ1-2; 8 positions match TRBD1. Germline CDR1 and CDR2: LNHDA and SQIVND (reference sequence). V gave up 1 base and J gave up 2 bases; unmatched junction bases: 3. CDR3 size: 15 residues.

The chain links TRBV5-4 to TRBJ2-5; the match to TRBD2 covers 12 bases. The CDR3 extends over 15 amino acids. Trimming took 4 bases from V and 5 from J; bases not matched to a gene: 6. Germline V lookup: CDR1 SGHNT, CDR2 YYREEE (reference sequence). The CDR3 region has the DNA TGTGCCAGCAGCGTCACTAGCGGGGGGCGGGAGACCCAGTACTTC. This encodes CASSVTSGGRETQYF.